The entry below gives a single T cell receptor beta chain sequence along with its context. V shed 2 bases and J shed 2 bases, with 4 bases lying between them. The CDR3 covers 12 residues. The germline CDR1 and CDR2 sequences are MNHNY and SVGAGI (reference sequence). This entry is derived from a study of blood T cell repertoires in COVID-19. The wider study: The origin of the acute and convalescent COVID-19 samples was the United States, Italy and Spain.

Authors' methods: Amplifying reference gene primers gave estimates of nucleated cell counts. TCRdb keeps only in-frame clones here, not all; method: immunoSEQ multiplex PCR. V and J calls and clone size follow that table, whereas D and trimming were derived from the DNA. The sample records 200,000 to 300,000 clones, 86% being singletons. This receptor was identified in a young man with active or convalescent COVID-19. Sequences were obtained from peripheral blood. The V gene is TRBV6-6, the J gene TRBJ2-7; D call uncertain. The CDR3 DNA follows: TGTGCCAGCAGTTACGTCGCCTACGAGCAGTACTTC. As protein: CASSYVAYEQYF.